This TCR beta chain was retrieved from a study of memory CD4+ T cells and cytomegalovirus serostatus. Study conclusions and caveats: About two fifths of the roughly 150 known CMV-associated TCRbeta sequences appeared in CD4+ memory.

V was clipped by 7 bases and J by 0 bases; unmatched bases: 2. This CDR3 has 13 residues. Looked up from germline, CDR1 is LNHDA and CDR2 is SQIVND (reference sequence). Single viable CD3+CD4+CD8-CD45RO+ cells were sorted as the memory CD4+ T cells. Note on this clone: The antigen is not known.

Methods used by the authors: After removing out-of-frame reads, around 2,100,000 distinct TCRbeta sequences remained. Some clones are missing from TCRdb's copy, which holds only in-frame ones; the method was immunoSEQ multiplex PCR. The D gene and trimming were derived from the DNA, and the V and J assignments and clone size from that table. The data hold 61,000 or so clones, with around 81% observed a single time. Sequences were obtained from memory CD4+ T cells from blood. The chain uses TRBV19 and TRBJ2-7; 8 bases line up with TRBD1. The TCR was taken from an adult in good health and CMV-seronegative. Some clones in this sample may be carry-over from other donors' samples. In DNA form, the CDR3 reads TGTGCCAGTATGGACAGGGCCTCCTACGAGCAGTACTTC. Protein: CASMDRASYEQYF.